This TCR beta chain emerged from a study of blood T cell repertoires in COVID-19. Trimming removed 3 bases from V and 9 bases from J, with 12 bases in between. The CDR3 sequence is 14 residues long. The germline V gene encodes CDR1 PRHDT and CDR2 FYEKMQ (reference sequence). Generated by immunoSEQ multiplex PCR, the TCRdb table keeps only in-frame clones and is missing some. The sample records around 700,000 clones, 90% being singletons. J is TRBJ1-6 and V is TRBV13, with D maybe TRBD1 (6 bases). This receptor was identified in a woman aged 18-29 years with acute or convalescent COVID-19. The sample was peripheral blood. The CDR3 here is CASSFRDTSSPLHF. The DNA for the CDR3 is TGTGCCAGCAGCTTTCGGGACACCAGTTCACCCCTCCACTTT.